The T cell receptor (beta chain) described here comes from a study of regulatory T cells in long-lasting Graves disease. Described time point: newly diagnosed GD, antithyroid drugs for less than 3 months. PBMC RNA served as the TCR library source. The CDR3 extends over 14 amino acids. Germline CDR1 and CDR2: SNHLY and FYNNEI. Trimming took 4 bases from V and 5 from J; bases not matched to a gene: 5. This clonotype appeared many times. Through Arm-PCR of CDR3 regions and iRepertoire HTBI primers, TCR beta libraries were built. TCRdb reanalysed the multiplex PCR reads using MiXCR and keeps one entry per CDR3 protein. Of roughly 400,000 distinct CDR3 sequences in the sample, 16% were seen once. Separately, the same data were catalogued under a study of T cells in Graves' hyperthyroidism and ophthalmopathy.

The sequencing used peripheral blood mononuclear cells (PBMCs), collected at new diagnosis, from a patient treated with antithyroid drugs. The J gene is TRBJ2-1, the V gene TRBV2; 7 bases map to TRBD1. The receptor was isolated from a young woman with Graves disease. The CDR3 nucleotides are TGTGCCAGCAGTGGTGAGGGGGCCAACAATGAGCAGTTCTTC. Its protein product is CASSGEGANNEQFF. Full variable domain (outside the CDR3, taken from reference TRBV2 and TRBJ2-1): EPEVTQTPSHQVTQMGQEVILRCVPISNHLYFYWYRQILGQKVEFLVSFYNNEISEKSEIFDDQFSVERPDGSNFTLKIRSTKLEDSAMYFCASSGEGANNEQFFGPGTRLTVL.